The present T cell receptor beta chain was sequenced within a study of T cells in localized non-small cell lung cancer. The ends lost 3 bases at V and 0 bases at J; junction bases unmatched: 5. Germline values: CDR1 MDHEN, CDR2 SYDVKM. This CDR3 comprises 17 residues. Sequenced by immunoSEQ multiplex PCR; TCRdb stores in-frame clones only, minus some. Among roughly 76,000 clones listed, less than 85% were seen once. The rearrangement links TRBV28 to TRBJ1-2, with 12 nucleotides matching TRBD1. The TCR was taken from a man aged 40 to 69 with stage II squamous cell lung carcinoma. Sequenced material: PBMCs, taken before any cancer treatment. CDR3 nucleotide sequence: TGTGCCAGCAGTTTCGGGACAGGGGGCAGCACTAACTATGGCTACACCTTC. Encoded protein: CASSFGTGGSTNYGYTF.